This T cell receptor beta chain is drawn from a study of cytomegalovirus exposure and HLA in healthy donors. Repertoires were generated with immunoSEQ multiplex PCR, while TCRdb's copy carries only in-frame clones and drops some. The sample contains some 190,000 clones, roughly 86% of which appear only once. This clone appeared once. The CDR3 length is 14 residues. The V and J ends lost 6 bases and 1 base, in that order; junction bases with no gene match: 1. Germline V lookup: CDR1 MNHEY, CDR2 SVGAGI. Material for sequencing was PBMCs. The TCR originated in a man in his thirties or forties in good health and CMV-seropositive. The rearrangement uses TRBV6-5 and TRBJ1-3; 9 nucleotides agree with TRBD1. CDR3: CASRGTGSGNTIYF. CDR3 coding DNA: TGTGCCAGCAGAGGGACAGGGTCTGGAAACACCATATATTTT.